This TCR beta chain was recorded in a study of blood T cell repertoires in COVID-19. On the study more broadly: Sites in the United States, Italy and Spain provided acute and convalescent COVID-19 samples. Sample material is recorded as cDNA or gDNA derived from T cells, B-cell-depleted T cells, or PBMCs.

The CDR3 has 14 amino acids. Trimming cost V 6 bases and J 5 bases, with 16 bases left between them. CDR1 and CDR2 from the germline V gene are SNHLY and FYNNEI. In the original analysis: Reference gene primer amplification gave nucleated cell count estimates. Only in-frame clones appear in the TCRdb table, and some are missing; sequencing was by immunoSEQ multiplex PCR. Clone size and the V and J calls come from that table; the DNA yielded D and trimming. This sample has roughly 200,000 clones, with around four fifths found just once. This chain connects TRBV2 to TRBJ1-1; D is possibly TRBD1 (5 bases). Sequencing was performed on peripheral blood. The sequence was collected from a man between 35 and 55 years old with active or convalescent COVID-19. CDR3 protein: CASSLDTGGTEAFF. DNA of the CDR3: TGTGCCAGCAGCTTGGACACGGGGGGAACTGAAGCTTTCTTT.